The 29 T cell receptor beta chains in this list originate from one sample, sequenced in a study of PD-L1 blockade in urothelial cancer. Data came from immunoSEQ multiplex PCR; TCRdb stores just in-frame clones and leaves some out. There are 95,000 or so clones in the sample; around 86% occur only once, and 1.5% to 2.5% lies in the top ten. Time point indicated: pretreatment peripheral blood. Sequencing used PBMCs, obtained around atezolizumab (anti-PD-L1) treatment. The receptors stem from a man in his fifties or sixties with urothelial cancer.

V usage is TRBV9 and J usage is TRBJ1-4, with 9 nucleotides matching TRBD1. Germline V lookup: CDR1 SGDLS, CDR2 YYNGEE. The CDR3 sequence is 15 residues long. J gave up 4 bases and V 2 bases, and 3 bases lay outside the gene matches. Written as DNA, the CDR3 is TGTGCCAGCAGCGTTACGGGACAGGGTAATGAAAAACTGTTTTTT. It encodes CASSVTGQGNEKLFF. Together with reference TRBV9 and TRBJ1-4, the CDR3 gives the full variable domain: DSGVTQTPKHLITATGQRVTLRCSPRSGDLSVYWYQQSLDQGLQFLIQYYNGEERAKGNILERFSAQQFPDLHSELNLSSLELGDSALYFCASSVTGQGNEKLFFGSGTQLSVL.

The chain links TRBV29-1 to TRBJ2-3; 8 bases map to TRBD1. There are 13 residues in the CDR3. V lost 3 bases, J lost 4 bases, and 3 bases stayed unmatched. CDR1 is SQVTM, CDR2 ANQGSEA, per germline. The CDR3 bases are TGCAGCGTTGACAGGGGGCGAGCAGATACGCAGTATTTT. Translated, it gives CSVDRGRADTQYF.

This chain joins TRBV30 and TRBJ2-7; D possibly corresponds to TRBD2 (6 bases). CDR1 and CDR2 (germline): GTSNPN, SVGIG (reference sequence). The V and J ends lost 5 bases and 0 bases respectively, with 14 bases between them. The CDR3 length is 14 residues. CDR3 in amino acids: CAWGWGGDSYEQYF. The CDR3 DNA is TGTGCCTGGGGGTGGGGCGGGGACTCCTACGAGCAGTACTTC. Full variable domain (missing parts from reference TRBV30 and TRBJ2-7): SQTIHQWPATLVQPVGSPLSLECTVEGTSNPNLYWYRQAAGRGLQLLFYSVGIGQISSEVPQNLSASRPQDRQFILSSKKLLLSDSGFYLCAWGWGGDSYEQYFGPGTRLTVT.

CDR3 region: CSVDSQETQYF. CDR3 in DNA: TGCAGCGTTGACTCTCAAGAGACCCAGTACTTC. The chain combines TRBV29-1 with TRBJ2-5; D ambiguous. Trimming shortened V by 3 bases and J by 2 bases, and 4 bases separated the two germline ends. The CDR3 length is 11 residues. In germline, CDR1 is SQVTM, CDR2 ANQGSEA.

The chain carries TRBV11-2 and TRBJ1-2, with TRBD1 matching over 7 bases. Germline lookup yields CDR1 SGHAT and CDR2 FQNNGV. Trimming at V came to 1 base and at J to 4 bases, leaving 6 bases not matched to a gene. This CDR3 is built from 15 residues. The CDR3 nucleotides are TGTGCCAGCAGCTTAGCCCGGACAGGAGTCTATGGCTACACCTTC. It specifies CASSLARTGVYGYTF.

This chain connects TRBV6-1 to TRBJ2-5; 9 nucleotides agree with TRBD1. The V segment lost 4 bases and the J segment 4 bases; nucleotides outside the gene matches: 4. CDR3 length: 14 residues. Germline assignment: CDR1 MNHNS and CDR2 SASEGT. This chain's CDR3 is CASSGQGGRETQYF. Here the CDR3 DNA reads TGTGCCAGCAGTGGACAGGGGGGTAGAGAGACCCAGTACTTC.

This chain uses TRBV7-2 with TRBJ1-5; 7 bases agree with TRBD1. Germline trimming cut 5 bases from V and 3 bases from J; bases unmatched to any gene: 4. The CDR3 sequence is 14 residues long. CDR1 and CDR2 from the germline V gene are SGHTA and FQGNSA. CDR3 loop: CASSVQGHNQPQHF. CDR3 coding DNA: TGTGCCAGCAGCGTACAGGGGCACAATCAGCCCCAGCATTTT.

The V call is TRBV9, the J call TRBJ2-7; 7 bases align to TRBD1. The CDR3 spans 14 residues. Trimming at V came to 3 bases and at J to 1 base, leaving 4 bases not matched to a gene. Germline loops: CDR1 SGDLS, CDR2 YYNGEE. The DNA of the CDR3 is TGTGCCAGCAGCGAGACGGGACAGTCCTACGAGCAGTACTTC. Protein product: CASSETGQSYEQYF. The whole variable domain, remainder taken from reference TRBV9 and TRBJ2-7, is DSGVTQTPKHLITATGQRVTLRCSPRSGDLSVYWYQQSLDQGLQFLIQYYNGEERAKGNILERFSAQQFPDLHSELNLSSLELGDSALYFCASSETGQSYEQYFGPGTRLTVT.

The chain employs TRBV5-1 and TRBJ1-2; 11 nucleotides align to TRBD1. The ends lost 3 bases at V and 5 bases at J; junction bases unmatched: 3. This CDR3 region has 14 residues. Germline V gene lookup returns CDR1 SGHRS and CDR2 YFSETQ. DNA for the CDR3: TGCGCCAGCAGCTCGGGACAGGGGGATTATGGCTACACCTTC. As protein: CASSSGQGDYGYTF.

The chain recombines TRBV6-5 with TRBJ2-7; 9 bases map to TRBD1. Per germline, CDR1 MNHEY and CDR2 SVGAGI. With 8 bases clipped from V and 3 bases from J, the junction kept 8 bases outside the gene matches. The length of the CDR3 is 14 residues. The CDR3 DNA sequence: TGTGCCAGCTATGGATGGGACAGGGACTACGAGCAGTACTTC. The encoded protein is CASYGWDRDYEQYF.

The rearrangement joins TRBV7-9 to TRBJ1-2, with D possibly TRBD1 on 5 matching bases. This CDR3 region has 11 residues. In germline, CDR1 is SEHNR, CDR2 FQNEAQ (reference sequence). V lost 11 bases, J lost 6 bases, and 13 bases lay in between. CDR3 loop: CAQGGVDGYTF. CDR3 nucleotide sequence: TGTGCCCAGGGAGGGGTAGATGGCTACACCTTC.

This chain uses TRBV5-5 with TRBJ1-2, with D unclear. This CDR3 spans 16 amino acids. Trimming cost V 5 bases and J 6 bases, with 23 bases left between them. The germline V gene has CDR1 SGHKS and CDR2 YYEKEE (reference sequence). CDR3 protein: CASRSVLSFIGDGYTF. CDR3 nucleotides: TGTGCCAGCAGATCCGTTCTAAGTTTTATCGGAGATGGCTACACCTTC.

The chain carries TRBV28 and TRBJ1-2; D unclear. Trimming took 7 bases from V and 5 from J, leaving 20 bases between them. The CDR3 totals 15 residues. CDR1 MDHEN and CDR2 SYDVKM come from the germline V gene. DNA of the CDR3: TGTGCCAGCACGTCCCCGGGCAGGACTTTTTATGGCTACACCTTC. Translated, it gives CASTSPGRTFYGYTF.

The CDR3 spells CASRTSGTYEQYF. The CDR3 DNA sequence: TGCGCCAGCAGGACTAGCGGCACCTACGAGCAGTACTTC. The chain couples TRBV10-2 to TRBJ2-7; TRBD2 matches at 9 bases. The CDR3 spans 13 residues. Germline V lookup: CDR1 WSHSY, CDR2 SAAADI. Germline trimming cut 6 bases from V and 2 bases from J; bases unmatched to any gene: 2.

This chain links TRBV5-1 with TRBJ2-3; 9 positions match TRBD1. J was trimmed by 2 bases and V by 0 bases; bases with no gene match: 1. The CDR3 length is 15 residues. Germline V gene data show CDR1 as SGHRS and CDR2 as YFSETQ. As DNA, the CDR3 is TGCGCCAGCAGCTTGGGGGACAGGGTCACAGATACGCAGTATTTT. Protein product: CASSLGDRVTDTQYF.

This clone was counted once. The gene calls are TRBV7-2 and TRBJ2-1, with D perhaps TRBD1 (6 bases). Germline CDR1 SGHTA, CDR2 FQGNSA. The CDR3 extends over 17 amino acids. V lost 3 bases and J lost 2, with 17 bases in between. CDR3 nucleotide sequence: TGTGCCAGCAGCTTCTCAGGGGCGTCCACCCCCTACAATGAGCAGTTCTTC. Its translation: CASSFSGASTPYNEQFF.

This clone was counted once. This rearrangement joins TRBV6-4 to TRBJ2-4, with 7 bases matching TRBD1. Germline V gives CDR1 MRHNA, CDR2 SNTAGT. This CDR3 is 17 amino acids long. The V gene end was trimmed by 4 bases and the J gene end by 0 bases; junction bases not matched to a gene: 9. The CDR3 DNA sequence: TGTGCCAGCAGTGGATGGTTGACAGGGCTAGCCAAAAACATTCAGTACTTC. Translating it yields CASSGWLTGLAKNIQYF.

The V and J genes are TRBV19 and TRBJ2-5, with D unclear. Trimming stripped 3 bases from V and 7 bases from J, with 12 bases between. CDR1 and CDR2 from the germline V gene are LNHDA and SQIVND (reference sequence). The CDR3 is made up of 13 amino acids. The CDR3 is CASSMADLGTQYF. CDR3 DNA sequence: TGTGCCAGTAGTATGGCGGATCTCGGGACCCAGTACTTC.

The rearrangement links TRBV7-3 to TRBJ2-5; D not resolved. Per germline, CDR1 SGHTA and CDR2 FQGTGA. The V and J ends lost 5 bases and 5 bases respectively, with 12 bases between them. This CDR3 spans 13 amino acids. The CDR3 DNA reads as TGTGCCAGCAGCCCCGGAACGGGTGAGACCCAGTACTTC. Its translation is CASSPGTGETQYF.

This rearrangement joins TRBV9 to TRBJ1-4; D possibly corresponds to TRBD1 (5 bases). The length of the CDR3 is 14 residues. CDR1 and CDR2 (germline): SGDLS, YYNGEE. Trimming removed 4 bases at V and 8 bases at J, with 15 bases between. This CDR3 reads CASSPVGEGEKLFF. The DNA of the CDR3 is TGTGCCAGCAGCCCAGTGGGGGAGGGAGAAAAACTGTTTTTT.

The rearrangement links TRBV19 to TRBJ2-3, with TRBD1 matching 7 bases. V lost 7 bases and J lost 3; bases outside the gene matches: 10. The germline CDR1 and CDR2 sequences are LNHDA and SQIVND (reference sequence). The CDR3 runs 15 residues. CDR3 sequence reads: CASTDTQGRTDTQYF. The DNA of the CDR3 is TGTGCCAGTACGGACACACAGGGGAGAACAGATACGCAGTATTTT.

The chain recombines TRBV19 with TRBJ2-6, with D maybe TRBD1 (6 bases). CDR3 length: 14 amino acids. Germline lookup yields CDR1 LNHDA and CDR2 SQIVND (reference sequence). V was pared by 10 bases and J by 4 bases, with 14 bases between. The CDR3 region has the DNA TGTGCCACCCGAGCAGGGGCAGGGGCCAACGTCCTGACTTTC. It translates to CATRAGAGANVLTF.

The rearrangement uses TRBV6-5 and TRBJ2-2; D is unclear. The ends were cut back, 2 bases at V and 5 bases at J, with 9 bases in the middle. The CDR3 spans 14 residues. The germline gives CDR1 MNHEY, CDR2 SVGAGI. The CDR3 DNA reads as TGTGCCAGCAGTTACGGCGAGGTGACCGGGGAGCTGTTTTTT. Translating it yields CASSYGEVTGELFF.

This clone was observed a single time. The chain combines TRBV4-1 with TRBJ2-5; 10 bases match TRBD1. In germline, CDR1 is MGHRA, CDR2 YSYEKL. The CDR3 is 15 amino acids. With 11 bases clipped from V and 1 base from J, the junction kept 10 bases outside the gene matches. The CDR3 nucleotides are TGCGCCGTCAGGCGGACAGGGGGTCCCCAAGAGACCCAGTACTTC. This translates into CAVRRTGGPQETQYF.

The chain links TRBV11-2 to TRBJ2-3; 8 nucleotides agree with TRBD1. The CDR3 runs to 19 residues. Trimming cost V 0 bases and J 8 bases; bases outside gene matches: 19. CDR1 is SGHAT and CDR2 is FQNNGV in the germline V gene. CDR3 residues: CASSLDRRGPGGMPATQYF. The CDR3 DNA reads TGTGCCAGCAGCTTAGATCGTCGCGGGCCAGGGGGCATGCCTGCTACGCAGTATTTT. Using reference TRBV11-2 and TRBJ2-3 for the parts outside the CDR3, the full variable domain is EAGVAQSPRYKIIEKRQSVAFWCNPISGHATLYWYQQILGQGPKLLIQFQNNGVVDDSQLPKDRFSAERLKGVDSTLKIQPAKLEDSAVYLCASSLDRRGPGGMPATQYFGPGTRLTVL.

This clone was seen just once. The chain is built from TRBV7-2 and TRBJ2-1; 7 bases are shared with TRBD2. V gave up 3 bases and J gave up 1 base; unmatched junction bases: 6. The CDR3 consists of 16 residues. CDR1 is SGHTA and CDR2 is FQGNSA in the germline V gene. The CDR3 sequence is CASSFGGGNSYNEQFF. In DNA, the CDR3 is TGTGCCAGCAGCTTTGGGGGGGGAAATTCCTACAATGAGCAGTTCTTC.

This sequence joins TRBV5-1 and TRBJ1-6; 9 nucleotides align to TRBD1. This CDR3 region has 15 residues. Germline CDR1 SGHRS, CDR2 YFSETQ. Losses at the gene ends were 0 bases for V and 7 bases for J; bases not matched to a gene: 2. The CDR3 here is CASSLDRGRNSPLHF. CDR3 nucleotide sequence: TGCGCCAGCAGCTTGGACAGGGGGCGAAATTCACCCCTCCACTTT.

This clone appeared once. The chain carries TRBV5-4 and TRBJ1-3; 8 nucleotides align to TRBD1. Losses at the gene ends were 3 bases for V and 0 bases for J; bases not matched to a gene: 11. Germline V gene data show CDR1 as SGHNT and CDR2 as YYREEE (reference sequence). The CDR3 extends over 18 amino acids. The CDR3 reads CASSSMDRAGGSGNTIYF. Written as DNA, the CDR3 is TGTGCCAGCAGCTCCATGGACAGGGCCGGGGGCTCTGGAAACACCATATATTTT.

The rearrangement links TRBV18 to TRBJ2-5, with unresolved D. The CDR3 runs to 15 residues. Per germline, CDR1 KGHSH and CDR2 LQKENI. V lost 4 bases and J 5 bases, leaving 17 bases between the germline ends. CDR3 DNA sequence: TGTGCCAGCTCACTTGAACCGAGCCCCCGGGAGACCCAGTACTTC. Its protein product is CASSLEPSPRETQYF.